This passage covers 27 T cell receptor beta chains from one sample sequenced in a study of T cell changes during pregnancy in multiple sclerosis. Assay used: immunoSEQ multiplex PCR; TCRdb lists only in-frame clones, some missing. The table has around 69,000 clones, 92% seen once; the top ten hold about 2.5%. Specimen: peripheral blood, collected in the first trimester of pregnancy. The source is a female donor with multiple sclerosis, enrolled in a pregnancy study.

This chain links TRBV7-9 with TRBJ2-6, with TRBD1 as a possible D gene (6 bases). The CDR3 consists of 18 residues. V was cut by 5 bases and J by 0 bases, with 17 bases left in between. CDR1 is SEHNR, CDR2 FQNEAQ, per germline (reference sequence). CDR3 sequence: CASSRRDKRFSGANVLTF. In nucleotides, the CDR3 is TGTGCCAGCAGCCGCCGGGACAAGAGGTTCTCTGGGGCCAACGTCCTGACTTTC.

The chain has TRBV6-1 and TRBJ2-3; the D gene is possibly TRBD2 (5 bases). V was cut by 11 bases and J by 1 base, with 16 bases left in between. The CDR3 covers 14 residues. Germline-derived CDR1 and CDR2 are MNHNS and SASEGT. CDR3 nucleotides: TGTGCCGGGCGCGGCGGGTACGGCACAGATACGCAGTATTTT. As protein: CAGRGGYGTDTQYF.

The chain is built from TRBV9 and TRBJ1-1; possibly TRBD1 for D (6 bases). V lost 3 bases to trimming and J lost 1 base, with 10 bases between them. The CDR3 is made up of 14 amino acids. Germline CDR1 is SGDLS and CDR2 is YYNGEE. CDR3 protein: CASSARQENTEAFF. The CDR3 nucleotides read TGTGCCAGCAGCGCGCGACAGGAGAACACTGAAGCTTTCTTT.

Details on this clone: At the DNA level, this CDR3 is encoded by other sequences in the same sample as well. V usage is TRBV6-6 and J usage is TRBJ2-7, with 9 nucleotides matching TRBD2. Germline-derived CDR1 and CDR2 are MNHNY and SVGAGI (reference sequence). This CDR3 has 14 residues. With V trimmed by 2 bases and J by 4 bases, 3 bases remained unmatched. The CDR3 DNA follows: TGTGCCAGCAGTTACGGGCGGGAGGGATACGAGCAGTACTTC. It codes for CASSYGREGYEQYF.

This clone has a single count. This rearrangement joins TRBV20-1 to TRBJ1-2; 8 positions agree with TRBD1. The length of the CDR3 is 11 residues. CDR1 is DFQATT and CDR2 is SNEGSKA in the germline V gene (reference sequence). Trimming took 7 bases from V and 8 from J; bases not matched to a gene: 6. The CDR3 nucleotides are TGCAGTGTCGGACAGGGCGCGGGCTACACCTTC. This gives the protein CSVGQGAGYTF.

This clone was recorded only once. The chain couples TRBV27 to TRBJ2-2; possible D gene TRBD1, 5 bases. The CDR3 contains 17 residues. Between the trimmed V and J ends, which lost 3 bases and 4 bases, there was a span of 18 bases. Per the germline V gene, CDR1 is MNHEY and CDR2 is SMNVEV (reference sequence). CDR3 nucleotides: TGTGCCAGCAGTTTGACTGTGGCAGGGTTTGGCACCGGGGAGCTGTTTTTT. Translating gives CASSLTVAGFGTGELFF.

V is TRBV29-1 and J is TRBJ1-2; D is unresolved. In germline, CDR1 is SQVTM, CDR2 ANQGSEA. V was pared by 3 bases and J by 8 bases, with 10 bases between. CDR3 length: 11 residues. The CDR3 bases are TGCAGCGTTGATGGAGGGTTGGGCTACACCTTC. Amino acids: CSVDGGLGYTF.

The chain carries TRBV28 and TRBJ1-1; no clear D gene. Germline loops: CDR1 MDHEN, CDR2 SYDVKM. This CDR3 region has 10 residues. Trimming took off 4 bases at V and 6 bases at J, with 3 bases between the two ends. The CDR3 here is CASSSSEAFF. The CDR3 coding sequence is TGTGCCAGCAGTTCCTCTGAAGCTTTCTTT.

Points on this clone: A junction boundary mismatches the germline segment, possibly from a read error. The V call is TRBV4-3, the J call TRBJ2-7; possibly TRBD2 for D (6 bases). The CDR3 is made up of 15 amino acids. Per the germline V gene, CDR1 is LGHNA and CDR2 is YSLEER. The CDR3 protein is CASRQALSGSYEQYF. The CDR3 DNA sequence: TGCGCCAGCAGGCAAGCATTGAGCGGGTCCTACGAGCAGTACTTC.

CDR3 nucleotides: TGTGCCAGCTCACCAGGAGCAGGGGGCTACGAGCAGTACTTC. Translation gives CASSPGAGGYEQYF. This chain links TRBV18 with TRBJ2-7; 7 bases agree with TRBD1. The CDR3 sequence is 14 residues long. Germline V gene sequence: CDR1 KGHSH, CDR2 LQKENI. After removal of 2 bases from V and 3 bases from J, the junction contained 4 bases not matched to a gene.

This sequence joins TRBV18 and TRBJ1-1; TRBD1 matches at 7 bases. Trimming at V came to 3 bases and at J to 5 bases, leaving 0 bases not matched to a gene. This CDR3 has 12 amino acids. Germline CDR1 KGHSH, CDR2 LQKENI. The CDR3 nucleotides read TGTGCCAGCTCACCGACAGGGACTGAAGCTTTCTTT. Amino acids: CASSPTGTEAFF.

The chain has TRBV6-5 and TRBJ2-2; 7 positions agree with TRBD1. V trimming: 7 bases; J trimming: 4 bases; junction bases outside the gene matches: 9. This CDR3 has 15 residues. Germline CDR1 is MNHEY and CDR2 is SVGAGI. CDR3 amino acids: CASNRAGGSTGELFF. CDR3 nucleotides: TGTGCCAGCAATCGGGCAGGGGGTAGCACCGGGGAGCTGTTTTTT.

V and J are TRBV7-3 and TRBJ2-2, with 14 bases matching TRBD2. J gave up 8 bases and V 5 bases, and 7 bases lay outside the gene matches. This CDR3 is 16 amino acids long. Germline CDR1 and CDR2: SGHTA and FQGTGA. For the CDR3, the DNA is TGTGCCAGCAGCCGAGGGACTAGCGGGAGTTTAGGGGAGCTGTTTTTT. This encodes CASSRGTSGSLGELFF.

J is TRBJ2-1 and V is TRBV11-3; 10 bases agree with TRBD2. V dropped 3 bases and J dropped 8; count of bases not matched to a gene: 4. This CDR3 is 14 amino acids long. In germline, CDR1 is SGHNT, CDR2 YENEEA. The CDR3 DNA reads TGTGCCAGCAGCTTCGCTAGCGGGAGTGATGAGCAGTTCTTC. The encoded protein is CASSFASGSDEQFF.

J is TRBJ1-4 and V is TRBV5-6; D is perhaps TRBD1 (6 bases). The CDR3 totals 15 residues. The V gene lost 1 base and the J gene lost 4 bases, with 11 bases spanning the gap. Germline V lookup: CDR1 SGHDT, CDR2 YYEEEE. CDR3 bases: TGTGCCAGCAGCTTGCAGGGGCCGTTTAATGAAAAACTGTTTTTT. Translation: CASSLQGPFNEKLFF.

This clone was recorded once. This chain links TRBV5-1 with TRBJ2-5, with D possibly TRBD1 on 6 matching bases. The CDR3 loop spans 15 amino acids. In germline, CDR1 is SGHRS, CDR2 YFSETQ. V lost 4 bases and J lost 2, with 15 bases in between. As DNA, the CDR3 is TGCGCCAGCAGCAGGAGACAAGGGGGACAAGAGACCCAGTACTTC. Translation gives CASSRRQGGQETQYF.

This clone was recorded once. The gene calls are TRBV19 and TRBJ1-2; TRBD1 aligns across 8 bases. Germline V gene data show CDR1 as LNHDA and CDR2 as SQIVND (reference sequence). With 2 bases clipped from V and 5 bases from J, the junction kept 10 bases outside the gene matches. The CDR3 has 16 residues. The DNA of the CDR3 is TGTGCCAGTAGTATACTCCAGGGGGCAATGGAGTATGGCTACACCTTC. Its translation: CASSILQGAMEYGYTF.

The chain uses TRBV5-4 and TRBJ2-7; D gene ambiguous. This CDR3 is built from 14 residues. Trimming stripped 4 bases from V and 2 bases from J, with 13 bases between. Germline V gene data show CDR1 as SGHNT and CDR2 as YYREEE (reference sequence). The CDR3 DNA reads as TGTGCCAGCAGCGGCCCTGACTTCCCCTACGAGCAGTACTTC. This translates into CASSGPDFPYEQYF.

The J gene is TRBJ2-5, the V gene TRBV6-5, with D perhaps TRBD2 (6 bases). V dropped 0 bases and J dropped 2 bases, with 10 bases sitting between them. The CDR3 is 15 residues long. Looked up from germline, CDR1 is MNHEY and CDR2 is SVGAGI. CDR3 loop: CASSYSSGVQETQYF. DNA of the CDR3: TGTGCCAGCAGTTACTCATCGGGGGTTCAAGAGACCCAGTACTTC.

V is TRBV4-2 and J is TRBJ2-7, with 10 bases lining up with TRBD2. Trimming cost V 10 bases and J 3 bases; bases outside gene matches: 6. The germline gives CDR1 LGHNA, CDR2 YNFKEQ. The CDR3 consists of 13 residues. CDR3 coding DNA: TGTGCCACCGGGAGCGGGAGGGGCTACGAGCAGTACTTC. This codes for CATGSGRGYEQYF.

This chain joins TRBV11-2 and TRBJ2-7, with TRBD1 identical over 7 bases. Looked up from germline, CDR1 is SGHAT and CDR2 is FQNNGV. V shed 5 bases, J shed 2 bases, and the junction held 12 bases outside the gene matches. The CDR3 is made up of 16 amino acids. This CDR3 is CASSLTTGITAYEQYF. CDR3 nucleotide sequence: TGTGCCAGCAGCCTGACGACAGGGATAACTGCCTACGAGCAGTACTTC.

The V gene is TRBV25-1, the J gene TRBJ2-7; 8 bases map to TRBD1. Trimming removed 6 bases from V and 1 base from J; junction bases left unmatched: 5. Per the germline V gene, CDR1 is MGHDK and CDR2 is SYGVNS. The CDR3 has 14 amino acids. The DNA for the CDR3 is TGTGCCAGCAGAATGACAGGGGAGTCCTACGAGCAGTACTTC. It translates to CASRMTGESYEQYF.

This rearrangement joins TRBV2 to TRBJ2-5; D is perhaps TRBD2 (7 bases). V lost 9 bases, J lost 5 bases, and 22 bases lay in between. The CDR3 totals 15 residues. Germline lookup yields CDR1 SNHLY and CDR2 FYNNEI. In DNA form, the CDR3 reads TGTGCCAGTCCCAACACTCGGGGGGCGCGGGAGACCCAGTACTTC. It translates to CASPNTRGARETQYF.

The chain joins TRBV5-1 to TRBJ1-3, with TRBD1 matching 7 bases. The CDR3 has 16 residues. Unmatched junction bases numbered 6, after V lost 3 bases and J lost 0 bases. Germline V gives CDR1 SGHRS, CDR2 YFSETQ. The DNA of the CDR3 is TGCGCCAGCAGCTCCTTAGGGACAGACTCTGGAAACACCATATATTTT. Protein sequence: CASSSLGTDSGNTIYF.

The J gene is TRBJ1-4, the V gene TRBV5-6; 9 bases are shared with TRBD1. This CDR3 comprises 16 residues. CDR1 and CDR2 from the germline V gene are SGHDT and YYEEEE. V gave up 3 bases and J gave up 0 bases; unmatched junction bases: 3. CDR3 residues: CASSSRQGATNEKLFF. The DNA for the CDR3 is TGTGCCAGCAGCTCTAGACAGGGGGCAACTAATGAAAAACTGTTTTTT. The full variable domain, with the rest looked up from reference TRBV5-6 and TRBJ1-4, is DAGVTQSPTHLIKTRGQQVTLRCSPKSGHDTVSWYQQALGQGPQFIFQYYEEEERQRGNFPDRFSGHQFPNYSSELNVNALLLGDSALYLCASSSRQGATNEKLFFGSGTQLSVL.

The V call is TRBV7-2, the J call TRBJ1-4; TRBD1 agrees at 7 bases. The length of the CDR3 is 15 residues. Per the germline V gene, CDR1 is SGHTA and CDR2 is FQGNSA. Trimming at V came to 5 bases and at J to 7 bases, leaving 10 bases not matched to a gene. The CDR3 sequence: CASSGDSMAGEKLFF. As DNA, the CDR3 is TGTGCCAGCAGCGGGGACAGTATGGCGGGTGAAAAACTGTTTTTT.

The chain is built from TRBV2 and TRBJ2-5; the D gene is possibly TRBD2 (6 bases). Trimming stripped 7 bases from V and 3 bases from J, with 9 bases between. There are 12 residues in the CDR3. Germline CDR1 is SNHLY and CDR2 is FYNNEI. The CDR3 sequence: CASISGKETQYF. CDR3 in DNA: TGTGCCAGCATTAGCGGAAAAGAGACCCAGTACTTC.